The present TCR beta chain was sequenced within a study of T cells in Graves' hyperthyroidism and ophthalmopathy. TCR beta CDR3 sequences were amplified from RNA transcripts. An initial round of RT-PCR targeting the TCR CDR3 relied on the HTBI primer set. One entry per CDR3 protein, called by TCRdb with MiXCR from the multiplex PCR reads. The repertoire holds some 560,000 distinct CDR3 sequences, with 15% to 18% as singletons. Only a few counts were recorded for this clonotype. This CDR3 is built from 14 residues. Germline-derived CDR1 and CDR2 are DFQATT and SNEGSKA (reference sequence). V gave up 3 bases and J gave up 7 bases, with 13 bases separating them. Hyperthyroidism patients were newly diagnosed, had disease duration under 2 months, and were aged 18 to 65 years. Exclusion criteria comprised uncontrolled infection, other autoimmune disease, pregnancy or lactation. The PBMCs studied were ones that came from 10 ml fresh peripheral blood.

This chain uses TRBV20-1 with TRBJ1-6; D is undetermined. The sample taken for sequencing was blood. The clonotype originates from a woman aged 25 to 39 with Graves' hyperthyroidism. The CDR3 nucleotides read TGCAGTGCTAGCCTGGGATCGGGCAATTCACCCCTCCACTTT. As protein: CSASLGSGNSPLHF.